The 32 T cell receptor beta chains given below trace back to one sample, sequenced in a study of neoadjuvant anti-PD-1 for oral cavity cancer. Repertoires were generated with immunoSEQ multiplex PCR, while TCRdb's copy carries only in-frame clones and drops some. Here the sample spans about 23,000 clones, around 43% being singletons. The time point denotes: after neoadjuvant nivolumab, at surgical resection. The sample here was tumor tissue, taken after nivolumab (anti-PD-1) treatment. The receptors originated from a person aged 40 to 85 with oral cavity squamous cell carcinoma.

The V and J genes are TRBV20-1 and TRBJ2-5; no reliable D call. The CDR3 runs 11 residues. Germline loops: CDR1 DFQATT, CDR2 SNEGSKA (reference sequence). Trimming took off 3 bases at V and 2 bases at J, with 4 bases between the two ends. This chain's CDR3 is CSASGQETQYF. The DNA for the CDR3 is TGCAGTGCTAGCGGGCAAGAGACCCAGTACTTC.

This chain joins TRBV7-2 and TRBJ1-4, with unresolved D. CDR1 is SGHTA, CDR2 FQGNSA, per germline. This CDR3 spans 15 amino acids. Trimming took 4 bases from V and 6 from J, leaving 15 bases between them. The CDR3 here is CASSYSGGWDEKLFF. Here the CDR3 DNA reads TGTGCCAGCAGCTACTCCGGCGGCTGGGATGAAAAACTGTTTTTT.

This clone was found many times. The chain carries TRBV7-2 and TRBJ2-5; no reliable D call. V was clipped by 8 bases and J by 2 bases, with 21 bases between them. The CDR3 sequence is 16 residues long. Germline V gives CDR1 SGHTA, CDR2 FQGNSA. Here the CDR3 DNA reads TGTGCCAGCTCCTCCCCCGACACCAAGATACAAGAGACCCAGTACTTC. Translation: CASSSPDTKIQETQYF.

A few counts support this clone. V is TRBV6-6 and J is TRBJ2-7, with D uncertain. This CDR3 has 15 residues. Trimming left V 6 bases short and J 1 base short, with 16 bases between. Germline V gene lookup returns CDR1 MNHNY and CDR2 SVGAGI (reference sequence). The CDR3 protein is CASSRNPGPSYEQYF. The CDR3 DNA is TGTGCCAGCAGCCGGAACCCTGGGCCATCCTACGAGCAGTACTTC.

This clone was seen a handful of times. The V call is TRBV27, the J call TRBJ1-1; a possible D gene is TRBD1 (5 bases). CDR1 and CDR2 (germline): MNHEY, SMNVEV (reference sequence). V lost 6 bases to trimming and J lost 2 bases, with 13 bases between them. The CDR3 is 14 amino acids. The CDR3 DNA sequence: TGTGCCAGCAGGGCCGGGACGGGCAACACTGAAGCTTTCTTT. Translating it yields CASRAGTGNTEAFF.

This clone was picked up one time. The V gene is TRBV6-5, the J gene TRBJ2-7; D remains unclear. Trimming shortened V by 0 bases and J by 3 bases, and 12 bases separated the two germline ends. This CDR3 is 15 amino acids long. Germline values: CDR1 MNHEY, CDR2 SVGAGI. CDR3 nucleotide sequence: TGTGCCAGCAGTTACTCGACCCTCGATTTCTACGAGCAGTACTTC. Protein sequence: CASSYSTLDFYEQYF.

This clone has just a few counts. V is TRBV4-1 and J is TRBJ2-5, with a weak D call TRBD1 (5 bases). This CDR3 has 17 amino acids. Germline CDR1 and CDR2: MGHRA and YSYEKL. Trimming shortened V by 1 base and J by 5 bases, and 20 bases separated the two germline ends. The DNA for the CDR3 is TGCGCCAGCAGCCAAGGGGGCAGGTGGTCGGCGAGGGAGACCCAGTACTTC. It codes for CASSQGGRWSARETQYF.

This chain uses TRBV5-1 with TRBJ2-2; 8 nucleotides match TRBD1. V dropped 0 bases and J dropped 4; count of bases not matched to a gene: 5. Germline assignment: CDR1 SGHRS and CDR2 YFSETQ. The CDR3 covers 16 residues. DNA of the CDR3: TGCGCCAGCAGCTTGGATGAACAGGGGGGCACCGGGGAGCTGTTTTTT. Its protein is CASSLDEQGGTGELFF.

This chain joins TRBV10-3 and TRBJ2-1, with 7 bases that match TRBD1. Germline V CDR1 and CDR2: ENHRY, SYGVKD. J was trimmed by 6 bases and V by 8 bases; bases with no gene match: 4. The CDR3 spans 12 residues. CDR3 amino acids: CAIGTVSNEQFF. CDR3 DNA: TGTGCCATCGGGACAGTCAGCAATGAGCAGTTCTTC.

This chain links TRBV5-4 with TRBJ1-4, with 7 bases matching TRBD1. The V and J ends lost 3 bases and 8 bases, in that order; junction bases with no gene match: 10. Germline V gene data show CDR1 as SGHNT and CDR2 as YYREEE (reference sequence). This CDR3 comprises 15 residues. The DNA for the CDR3 is TGTGCCAGCAGCTCCCGAGGGGGCCGGGAAGAAAAACTGTTTTTT. Residues: CASSSRGGREEKLFF. The whole variable domain, remainder taken from reference TRBV5-4 and TRBJ1-4, is ETGVTQSPTHLIKTRGQQVTLRCSSQSGHNTVSWYQQALGQGPQFIFQYYREEENGRGNFPPRFSGLQFPNYSSELNVNALELDDSALYLCASSSRGGREEKLFFGSGTQLSVL.

The V gene is TRBV19, the J gene TRBJ2-1; 8 bases fit TRBD2. The CDR3 has 12 residues. J was trimmed by 4 bases and V by 7 bases; bases with no gene match: 0. The germline gives CDR1 LNHDA, CDR2 SQIVND (reference sequence). CDR3 nucleotide sequence: TGTGCCAGTACTAGCGGGTACAATGAGCAGTTCTTC. Translation gives CASTSGYNEQFF.

The rearrangement uses TRBV7-2 and TRBJ1-6; D possibly corresponds to TRBD1 (5 bases). The CDR3 sequence is 16 residues long. Germline values: CDR1 SGHTA, CDR2 FQGNSA. Between the trimmed V and J ends, which lost 1 base and 5 bases, there was a span of 12 bases. The CDR3 loop is CASSLEPGPNNSPLHF. In DNA, the CDR3 is TGTGCCAGCAGCTTAGAGCCGGGACCCAATAATTCACCCCTCCACTTT.

The rearrangement joins TRBV19 to TRBJ1-1; the match to TRBD1 covers 7 bases. From germline, CDR1 is LNHDA and CDR2 SQIVND (reference sequence). The V and J ends lost 7 bases and 4 bases, in that order; junction bases with no gene match: 6. The CDR3 spans 13 residues. The CDR3 region is CASNTRGGTEAFF. Here the CDR3 DNA reads TGTGCCAGTAACACCAGGGGGGGCACTGAAGCTTTCTTT.

V usage is TRBV11-2 and J usage is TRBJ2-1; D might be TRBD2 (5 bases). The CDR3 is made up of 15 amino acids. Germline loops: CDR1 SGHAT, CDR2 FQNNGV. The V and J ends lost 0 bases and 0 bases respectively, with 6 bases between them. The CDR3 is CASSLEGSSYNEQFF. The CDR3 DNA sequence: TGTGCCAGCAGCTTAGAAGGGAGCTCCTACAATGAGCAGTTCTTC.

Only a few counts were recorded for this clone. The CDR3 DNA is TGTGCCAGCCGATCAAGCACAGATACGCAGTATTTT. This sequence encodes CASRSSTDTQYF. V is TRBV27 and J is TRBJ2-3, with D unclear. The V gene lost 8 bases and the J gene lost 0 bases, with 6 bases spanning the gap. Germline V lookup: CDR1 MNHEY, CDR2 SMNVEV (reference sequence). This CDR3 has 12 residues.

This clone showed up just a few times. V is TRBV19 and J is TRBJ1-6; the match to TRBD1 covers 9 bases. From germline, CDR1 is LNHDA and CDR2 SQIVND (reference sequence). Losses at the gene ends were 2 bases for V and 7 bases for J; bases not matched to a gene: 6. This CDR3 contains 16 residues. This chain's CDR3 is CASSITPDRGNSPLHF. CDR3 coding DNA: TGTGCCAGTAGTATAACCCCGGACAGGGGAAATTCACCCCTCCACTTT.

This clone was observed a few times. The chain links TRBV28 to TRBJ1-2, with D unresolved. The ends were cut back, 8 bases at V and 4 bases at J, with 20 bases in the middle. The germline CDR1 and CDR2 sequences are MDHEN and SYDVKM. The CDR3 is 15 amino acids. The CDR3 DNA sequence: TGTGCCAGCCTAAAAGGGCCCTTCGTAATCTATGGCTACACCTTC. Translation gives CASLKGPFVIYGYTF.

There are many counts of this clone. This rearrangement joins TRBV6-1 to TRBJ1-1; TRBD1 is a possible D gene (5 bases). This CDR3 region has 12 residues. The germline V gene encodes CDR1 MNHNS and CDR2 SASEGT. Trimming stripped 5 bases from V and 11 bases from J, with 15 bases between. The CDR3 loop is CASSSADKRAFF. CDR3 sequence (DNA): TGTGCCAGCAGTTCCGCGGACAAACGCGCTTTCTTT.

This chain links TRBV28 with TRBJ1-4; 8 nucleotides match TRBD1. Unmatched junction bases numbered 12, after V lost 4 bases and J lost 8 bases. CDR1 MDHEN and CDR2 SYDVKM come from the germline V gene. The CDR3 is 16 residues long. The CDR3 DNA reads as TGTGCCAGCAGTTCCGGACAGGGACGATTGGTGGAAAAACTGTTTTTT. Its protein is CASSSGQGRLVEKLFF.

The chain combines TRBV28 with TRBJ2-1, with D possibly TRBD2 on 5 matching bases. With 3 bases removed from V and 2 bases from J, the gap between germline ends came to 14 bases. Germline CDR1 and CDR2: MDHEN and SYDVKM. The length of the CDR3 is 16 residues. The CDR3 nucleotides are TGTGCCAGCAGTTTTCTAGCCACGCTTGCCTACAATGAGCAGTTCTTC. This encodes CASSFLATLAYNEQFF.

V and J are TRBV7-8 and TRBJ1-4; D perhaps matches TRBD1 (5 bases). The CDR3 length is 13 residues. Germline V gene lookup returns CDR1 SGHVS and CDR2 FQNEAQ. Between the trimmed V and J ends, which lost 5 bases and 8 bases, there was a span of 12 bases. The CDR3 loop reads CASSGGRWEKLFF. DNA of the CDR3: TGTGCCAGCAGCGGGGGGAGGTGGGAAAAACTGTTTTTT. Combining the CDR3 with reference TRBV7-8 and TRBJ1-4 gives the whole variable domain GAGVSQSPRYKVAKRGQDVALRCDPISGHVSLFWYQQALGQGPEFLTYFQNEAQLDKSGLPSDRFFAERPEGSVSTLKIQRTQQEDSAVYLCASSGGRWEKLFFGSGTQLSVL.

This clone was found a few times. This sequence joins TRBV2 and TRBJ1-1; the D is unclear. This CDR3 comprises 13 residues. V was shortened by 4 bases and J by 0 bases, with 6 bases between the two germline ends. From germline, CDR1 is SNHLY and CDR2 FYNNEI. The CDR3 spells CASSAVLNTEAFF. CDR3 nucleotide sequence: TGTGCCAGCAGTGCGGTGTTGAACACTGAAGCTTTCTTT.

The chain has TRBV6-5 and TRBJ1-2; TRBD1 matches 11 bases. Germline CDR1 and CDR2: MNHEY and SVGAGI. The CDR3 consists of 15 residues. V lost 6 bases, J lost 4 bases, and 7 bases stayed unmatched. DNA of the CDR3: TGTGCCAGCAGGACGGGACAGGGGGGTTCCTATGGCTACACCTTC. Its protein is CASRTGQGGSYGYTF.

Only a few counts were recorded for this clone. The chain carries TRBV18 and TRBJ2-1; D not resolved. Trimming removed 8 bases from V and 4 bases from J, with 6 bases in between. Per germline, CDR1 KGHSH and CDR2 LQKENI. The CDR3 is made up of 11 amino acids. CDR3 coding DNA: TGTGCCAGCACAGAGTACAATGAGCAGTTCTTC. It is translated as CASTEYNEQFF.

This clone was counted only a few times. The chain couples TRBV2 to TRBJ1-1; no definite D call. This CDR3 is built from 15 residues. Trimming pared 5 bases from V and 0 bases from J, leaving 13 bases between. Germline V gives CDR1 SNHLY, CDR2 FYNNEI. The CDR3 DNA reads TGTGCCAGCAGTCGGGATCCCTCTATGAACACTGAAGCTTTCTTT. It specifies CASSRDPSMNTEAFF.

There are a few counts of this clone. J is TRBJ1-1 and V is TRBV25-1, with unresolved D. CDR1 is MGHDK, CDR2 SYGVNS, per germline. V dropped 0 bases and J dropped 6 bases, with 8 bases sitting between them. This CDR3 has 13 amino acids. This chain's CDR3 is CASSEYGLPEAFF. The CDR3 nucleotides read TGTGCCAGCAGTGAATATGGTCTTCCTGAAGCTTTCTTT.

This clone showed up just a few times. The gene calls are TRBV11-2 and TRBJ1-5; D is unresolved. The germline V gene has CDR1 SGHAT and CDR2 FQNNGV. The V and J ends lost 1 base and 3 bases respectively, with 4 bases between them. The CDR3 has 13 residues. DNA of the CDR3: TGTGCCAGCAGCTTAGGGGCCAATCAGCCCCAGCATTTT. As protein: CASSLGANQPQHF. Looking up the rest from reference TRBV11-2 and TRBJ1-5 gives the full variable domain: EAGVAQSPRYKIIEKRQSVAFWCNPISGHATLYWYQQILGQGPKLLIQFQNNGVVDDSQLPKDRFSAERLKGVDSTLKIQPAKLEDSAVYLCASSLGANQPQHFGDGTRLSIL.

This clone was observed many times. CDR3 DNA: TGTGCCAGCTCACCCGGGAGGAACACCGGGGAGCTGTTTTTT. This sequence encodes CASSPGRNTGELFF. V gene TRBV18 combines with J gene TRBJ2-2, with D maybe TRBD2 (6 bases). The CDR3 consists of 14 residues. V dropped 3 bases and J dropped 1 base, with 6 bases sitting between them. The germline V gene has CDR1 KGHSH and CDR2 LQKENI. The variable domain in full, with the rest retrieved from reference TRBV18 and TRBJ2-2, is NAGVMQNPRHLVRRRGQEARLRCSPMKGHSHVYWYRQLPEEGLKFMVYLQKENIIDESGMPKERFSAEFPKEGPSILRIQQVVRGDSAAYFCASSPGRNTGELFFGEGSRLTVL.

This clone occurred once. V gene TRBV4-3 combines with J gene TRBJ2-3; D unresolved. Germline V gene lookup returns CDR1 LGHNA and CDR2 YSLEER. The CDR3 consists of 13 residues. The V gene lost 0 bases and the J gene lost 3 bases, with 4 bases spanning the gap. CDR3 nucleotides: TGCGCCAGCAGCCAAGATGGGACAGATACGCAGTATTTT. Protein: CASSQDGTDTQYF.

The chain has TRBV28 and TRBJ2-7; 7 bases fit TRBD2. CDR1 is MDHEN and CDR2 is SYDVKM in the germline V gene. V shed 8 bases, J shed 3 bases, and the junction held 1 base outside the gene matches. The CDR3 consists of 11 residues. The CDR3 region has the DNA TGTGCCAGCGGGAGGGGCTACGAGCAGTACTTC. Protein product: CASGRGYEQYF.

Judged by abundance, this clone is medium-sized. The chain is built from TRBV6-1 and TRBJ1-5, with 7 bases matching TRBD1. Trimming removed 5 bases from V and 4 bases from J; junction bases left unmatched: 8. The CDR3 has 15 amino acids. Germline V gene data show CDR1 as MNHNS and CDR2 as SASEGT. The CDR3 coding sequence is TGTGCCAGCAGTTCTCGAGGGGGCTCGAATCAGCCCCAGCATTTT. Residues: CASSSRGGSNQPQHF.

The rearrangement uses TRBV27 and TRBJ2-7; D might be TRBD1 (5 bases). CDR3 size: 14 residues. Looked up from germline, CDR1 is MNHEY and CDR2 is SMNVEV (reference sequence). V lost 4 bases and J lost 2, with 12 bases in between. CDR3 region: CASSSSGFPYEQYF. The DNA for the CDR3 is TGTGCCAGCAGTTCCTCAGGGTTCCCCTACGAGCAGTACTTC.